The 21 T cell receptor beta chains given below trace back to one sample, sequenced in a study of T cells in Graves' hyperthyroidism and ophthalmopathy. TCR beta CDR3 sequences were amplified from RNA transcripts. First-round RT-PCR with HTBI primers amplified the TCR CDR3 region. TCRdb used MiXCR to reprocess the multiplex PCR reads, holding one entry per CDR3 protein. This table holds about 200,000 distinct CDR3 sequences, approximately 17% found once. The material sequenced was blood. Receptor source: a man aged 45 to 65 with Graves' hyperthyroidism.

This clonotype has ten or more counts. The chain joins TRBV5-1 to TRBJ1-4; TRBD1 matches 8 bases. Trimming at V came to 4 bases and at J to 8 bases, leaving 4 bases not matched to a gene. Germline V gene data show CDR1 as SGHRS and CDR2 as YFSETQ. The CDR3 is 13 residues long. Here the CDR3 reads CASSTGDREKLFF. CDR3 coding DNA: TGCGCCAGCAGCACCGGGGACAGGGAAAAACTGTTTTTT.

Details on this clonotype: The CDR3 does not close with the conserved phenylalanine or tryptophan, likely indicating a read error. V and J are TRBV28 and TRBJ2-7; D is perhaps TRBD2 (6 bases). The V end was cut by 3 bases, the J end by 2 bases, with 11 bases between. CDR1 and CDR2 from the germline V gene are MDHEN and SYDVKM. The CDR3 is 14 amino acids. As DNA, the CDR3 is TGTGCCAGCAGTTTTAGCGGAAGGGCCTACGAGCAGTACTCC. Translating gives CASSFSGRAYEQYS.

Many counts were recorded for this clonotype. This chain joins TRBV7-9 and TRBJ2-7; 8 bases are shared with TRBD1. Per germline, CDR1 SEHNR and CDR2 FQNEAQ (reference sequence). CDR3 length: 14 residues. Unmatched junction bases numbered 6, after V lost 5 bases and J lost 3 bases. The CDR3 region is CASSLGQGVYEQYF. The DNA for the CDR3 is TGTGCCAGCAGCCTTGGACAGGGAGTCTACGAGCAGTACTTC. The complete variable domain, with remaining parts taken from reference TRBV7-9 and TRBJ2-7, reads DTGVSQNPRHKITKRGQNVTFRCDPISEHNRLYWYRQTLGQGPEFLTYFQNEAQLEKSRLLSDRFSAERPKGSFSTLEIQRTEQGDSAMYLCASSLGQGVYEQYFGPGTRLTVT.

The V gene is TRBV7-9, the J gene TRBJ2-7; weak D call: TRBD1 (5 bases). This CDR3 spans 12 amino acids. V lost 5 bases and J 5 bases, leaving 10 bases between the germline ends. Germline CDR1 SEHNR, CDR2 FQNEAQ (reference sequence). CDR3 DNA: TGTGCCAGCAGCCTAACACAGGACGAGCAGTACTTC. Translation gives CASSLTQDEQYF.

This clonotype was found many times. The chain carries TRBV7-2 and TRBJ2-6, with D perhaps given as TRBD1 or TRBD2 (6 bases each). Looked up from germline, CDR1 is SGHTA and CDR2 is FQGNSA. Trimming took off 5 bases at V and 13 bases at J, with 15 bases between the two ends. The CDR3 sequence is 13 residues long. The CDR3 loop is CASSIWGAGVLTF. The CDR3 nucleotides read TGTGCCAGCAGCATATGGGGGGCCGGAGTCCTGACTTTC.

This chain links TRBV7-9 with TRBJ2-1, with TRBD2 identical over 11 bases. V lost 5 bases and J lost 9; bases outside the gene matches: 12. The CDR3 is 16 residues long. CDR1 SEHNR and CDR2 FQNEAQ come from the germline V gene (reference sequence). The CDR3, as DNA: TGTGCCAGCAGCCCCCCTAGCGGGAGGTCCGGGAGTGAGCAGTTCTTC. Residues: CASSPPSGRSGSEQFF.

This clonotype was seen many times. The genes are TRBV2 and TRBJ2-1; D not certain. The CDR3 sequence is 11 residues long. Germline CDR1 SNHLY, CDR2 FYNNEI. Trimming cost V 6 bases and J 4 bases, with 4 bases left between them. CDR3 coding DNA: TGTGCCAGCAGGACTTACAATGAGCAGTTCTTC. This encodes CASRTYNEQFF. The variable domain in full, completed from reference TRBV2 and TRBJ2-1, reads EPEVTQTPSHQVTQMGQEVILRCVPISNHLYFYWYRQILGQKVEFLVSFYNNEISEKSEIFDDQFSVERPDGSNFTLKIRSTKLEDSAMYFCASRTYNEQFFGPGTRLTVL.

Ten or more counts support this clonotype. This rearrangement joins TRBV20-1 to TRBJ2-1; 7 bases map to TRBD1. This CDR3 contains 15 residues. J gave up 0 bases and V 3 bases, and 5 bases lay outside the gene matches. Germline V gives CDR1 DFQATT, CDR2 SNEGSKA (reference sequence). CDR3 DNA: TGCAGTGCTAGTAAACGGGACAGCTCCTACAATGAGCAGTTCTTC. Encoded protein: CSASKRDSSYNEQFF.

Here the CDR3 DNA reads TGTGCCAGCAGGGGAGCGGGAGGATCCTACAATGAGCAGTTCTTC. It encodes CASRGAGGSYNEQFF. The V gene is TRBV6-1, the J gene TRBJ2-1, with 9 bases lining up with TRBD2. The J segment lost 1 base and the V segment lost 6 bases, leaving 4 bases of the junction unmatched. Looked up from germline, CDR1 is MNHNS and CDR2 is SASEGT. This CDR3 is 15 amino acids long.

This clonotype turned up a few times. This sequence joins TRBV5-6 and TRBJ2-5, with 9 nucleotides matching TRBD1. Germline-derived CDR1 and CDR2 are SGHDT and YYEEEE. The V and J ends lost 4 bases and 2 bases, in that order; junction bases with no gene match: 6. CDR3 length: 15 amino acids. The CDR3 bases are TGTGCCAGCAGCCGAGGGACAGGGCTTCAAGAGACCCAGTACTTC. As protein: CASSRGTGLQETQYF.

The V gene is TRBV12-3 or TRBV12-4, the J gene TRBJ1-1; 7 nucleotides agree with TRBD1. With V trimmed by 5 bases and J by 7 bases, 7 bases remained unmatched. The CDR3 length is 13 residues. CDR3 sequence (DNA): TGTGCCAGCAGTCCCTCGACAGGGAATGAAGCTTTCTTT. Translating it yields CASSPSTGNEAFF.

This clonotype has a count of ten or more. The V and J genes are TRBV27 and TRBJ1-6, with D hard to call. The CDR3 is 13 residues long. Germline V gene data show CDR1 as MNHEY and CDR2 as SMNVEV (reference sequence). V lost 5 bases, J lost 8 bases, and 10 bases lay in between. CDR3 nucleotides: TGTGCCAGCAGTCCCACATTCCATTCACCCCTCCACTTT. Protein: CASSPTFHSPLHF.

Ten or more counts support this clonotype. The chain is built from TRBV11-2 and TRBJ2-7; D gene unclear. CDR1 is SGHAT and CDR2 is FQNNGV in the germline V gene. CDR3 size: 16 residues. V was clipped by 5 bases and J by 0 bases, with 17 bases between them. The CDR3 nucleotides are TGTGCCAGCAGCCCCTTCGCACTCACAACCTCCTACGAGCAGTACTTC. This sequence encodes CASSPFALTTSYEQYF.

This clonotype was seen many times. The genes are TRBV12-3 or TRBV12-4 and TRBJ2-7, with 7 bases matching TRBD2. The length of the CDR3 is 13 residues. Losses at the gene ends were 3 bases for V and 5 bases for J; bases not matched to a gene: 4. The CDR3 sequence is CASSLAGDNEQYF. The CDR3 coding sequence is TGTGCCAGCAGTTTGGCGGGAGACAACGAGCAGTACTTC.

The gene calls are TRBV7-3 and TRBJ2-1; 9 bases map to TRBD1. Germline V lookup: CDR1 SGHTA, CDR2 FQGTGA. V trimming: 6 bases; J trimming: 4 bases; junction bases outside the gene matches: 7. CDR3 length: 15 amino acids. The CDR3 region is CASRPRDRVYNEQFF. The DNA for the CDR3 is TGTGCCAGCAGGCCCAGGGACAGGGTATACAATGAGCAGTTCTTC.

This clonotype has ten or more counts. This sequence joins TRBV3-1 and TRBJ2-7; D is possibly TRBD1 (6 bases). This CDR3 comprises 14 residues. With 6 bases removed from V and 2 bases from J, the gap between germline ends came to 14 bases. Germline V gene lookup returns CDR1 LGHDT and CDR2 YNNKEL (reference sequence). The CDR3 sequence is CASRRSDSTYEQYF. The CDR3 region has the DNA TGTGCCAGCAGGCGATCGGACAGCACCTACGAGCAGTACTTC.

The CDR3 loop reads CASSILGQETQYF. CDR3 nucleotides: TGTGCCAGTAGTATACTGGGCCAGGAGACCCAGTACTTC. This chain links TRBV19 with TRBJ2-5; D is unresolved. Per the germline V gene, CDR1 is LNHDA and CDR2 is SQIVND (reference sequence). Trimming removed 2 bases from V and 5 bases from J, with 9 bases in between. There are 13 residues in the CDR3.

This clonotype showed up many times. The chain has TRBV7-2 and TRBJ2-1; D ambiguous. This CDR3 contains 15 residues. The germline V gene encodes CDR1 SGHTA and CDR2 FQGNSA. V was cut by 5 bases and J by 9 bases, with 20 bases left in between. CDR3 nucleotides: TGTGCCAGCAGCACTATGACTCTCTCTTTGGGTGAGCAGTTCTTC. Translation: CASSTMTLSLGEQFF.

Regarding this clonotype: This may stem from a read error, because a much larger clone lies one nucleotide away. The rearrangement uses TRBV20-1 and TRBJ2-5; D not certain. The germline V gene has CDR1 DFQATT and CDR2 SNEGSKA (reference sequence). V gave up 5 bases and J gave up 2 bases, with 6 bases separating them. The CDR3 contains 11 residues. This CDR3 is CSAQMQETQYF. The DNA of the CDR3 is TGCAGTGCTCAAATGCAAGAGACCCAGTACTTC.

This clonotype was counted at least ten times. This chain links TRBV28 with TRBJ2-3, with TRBD1 identical over 8 bases. CDR1 MDHEN and CDR2 SYDVKM come from the germline V gene. This CDR3 spans 14 amino acids. With 5 bases clipped from V and 5 bases from J, the junction kept 6 bases outside the gene matches. CDR3 region: CASSHRQGKDTQYF. The DNA of the CDR3 is TGTGCCAGCAGTCACCGACAGGGGAAAGATACGCAGTATTTT.

V and J are TRBV20-1 and TRBJ2-1, with 11 bases aligning to TRBD2. J gave up 7 bases and V 6 bases, and 20 bases lay outside the gene matches. The CDR3 length is 18 residues. CDR1 and CDR2 from the germline V gene are DFQATT and SNEGSKA (reference sequence). This chain's CDR3 is CSATSPSMTSGMGNEQFF. Written as DNA, the CDR3 is TGCAGTGCAACCTCCCCCTCGATGACTAGCGGGATGGGAAATGAGCAGTTCTTC.